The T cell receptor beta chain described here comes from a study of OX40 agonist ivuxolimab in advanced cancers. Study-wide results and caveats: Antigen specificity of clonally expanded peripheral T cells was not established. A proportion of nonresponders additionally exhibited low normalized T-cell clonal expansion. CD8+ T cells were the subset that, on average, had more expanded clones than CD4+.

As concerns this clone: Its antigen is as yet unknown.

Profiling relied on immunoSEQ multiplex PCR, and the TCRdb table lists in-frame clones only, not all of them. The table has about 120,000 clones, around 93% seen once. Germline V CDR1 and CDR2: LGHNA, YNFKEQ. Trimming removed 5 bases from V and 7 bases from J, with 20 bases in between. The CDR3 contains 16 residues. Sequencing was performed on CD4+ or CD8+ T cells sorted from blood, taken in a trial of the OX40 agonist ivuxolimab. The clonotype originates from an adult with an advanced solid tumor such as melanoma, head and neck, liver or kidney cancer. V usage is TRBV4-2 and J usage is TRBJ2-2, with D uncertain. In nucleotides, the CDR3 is TGTGCCAGCAGCGACGCGCCTTTTATGGGGATCGGGGAGCTGTTTTTT. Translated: CASSDAPFMGIGELFF.